Listed here are 17 T cell receptor beta chains from one sample, sequenced in a study of T cells in localized non-small cell lung cancer. TCRdb's copy holds only in-frame clones and misses some; the assay was immunoSEQ multiplex PCR. In the table there are some 1,500 clones, approximately 24% of which are singletons. Specimen: lung tumor tissue, collected before any cancer treatment. The origin of the receptors is a woman aged 40 to 75 with stage III lung adenocarcinoma.

The chain combines TRBV18 with TRBJ2-3; 7 bases line up with TRBD2. This CDR3 spans 17 amino acids. The V gene's germline CDR1 is KGHSH and CDR2 LQKENI. J lost 0 bases, V lost 7 bases, and 13 bases had no gene match. CDR3 sequence (DNA): TGTGCCAGCTTGGACCCGGGTCTAGCGGCTAGCACAGATACGCAGTATTTT. It encodes CASLDPGLAASTDTQYF.

This clone appeared a few times. This chain connects TRBV6-8 to TRBJ1-1; TRBD1 matches 7 bases. This CDR3 contains 13 residues. Per the germline V gene, CDR1 is MNHGY and CDR2 is SAAAGT. V gave up 7 bases and J gave up 6 bases; unmatched junction bases: 8. The CDR3, as DNA: TGTGCCAGCATCTTGACAGGGAGGGCTGAAGCTTTCTTT. Translation gives CASILTGRAEAFF.

This clone was observed a few times. This chain uses TRBV6-8 with TRBJ2-2, with D maybe TRBD2 (6 bases). V was trimmed by 5 bases and J by 6 bases, leaving 10 bases between them. This CDR3 has 13 amino acids. Germline CDR1 reads MNHGY; CDR2 reads SAAAGT. The DNA of the CDR3 is TGTGCCAGCAGTACGGGACTTTCCGGGGAGCTGTTTTTT. It yields the protein CASSTGLSGELFF.

This clone was seen a handful of times. The chain joins TRBV15 to TRBJ1-2; D is possibly TRBD1 (6 bases). V lost 4 bases, J lost 2 bases, and 11 bases lay in between. The length of the CDR3 is 14 residues. Germline V CDR1 and CDR2: LNHNV, YYDKDF (reference sequence). As DNA, the CDR3 is TGTGCCACCAGCATAGGGGGATTGAACTATGGCTACACCTTC. Its translation is CATSIGGLNYGYTF.

This clone was detected only a few times. The gene calls are TRBV6-8 and TRBJ2-1, with D perhaps matching TRBD2 (5 bases). This CDR3 is 12 amino acids long. Trimming took off 0 bases at V and 9 bases at J, with 6 bases between the two ends. The germline V gene has CDR1 MNHGY and CDR2 SAAAGT. The CDR3 loop reads CASSYSDSEQFF. In DNA, the CDR3 is TGTGCCAGCAGTTACTCGGACTCTGAGCAGTTCTTC.

This chain links TRBV7-5 with TRBJ2-7; the D segment call TRBD1 is taken from the table without a DNA check. TRBV7-5 is classified as a pseudogene. CDR3 length: 15 residues. Written as DNA, the CDR3 is TGTGCCAGCAGCTTAACCGGGACAGGGTTCTACGAGCAGTACTTC. This encodes CASSLTGTGFYEQYF.

The chain employs TRBV6-1 and TRBJ2-1, with TRBD1 as a possible D gene (5 bases). The CDR3 totals 12 residues. The germline V gene encodes CDR1 MNHNS and CDR2 SASEGT. Trimming removed 1 base at V and 14 bases at J, with 12 bases between. The CDR3 sequence is CASSEGRGSEFF. The CDR3 DNA is TGTGCCAGCAGTGAAGGTAGGGGCTCGGAGTTCTTC.

The chain employs TRBV5-1 and TRBJ1-2, with D possibly matching TRBD1 (6 bases). The CDR3 consists of 15 residues. Trimming cost V 4 bases and J 3 bases, with 16 bases left between them. CDR1 is SGHRS, CDR2 YFSETQ, per germline. The CDR3 is CASSQGGQQDYGYTF. DNA for the CDR3: TGCGCCAGCAGCCAAGGCGGACAGCAAGACTATGGCTACACCTTC.

The V gene is TRBV7-6, the J gene TRBJ1-1; the D gene is possibly TRBD1 (6 bases). V lost 1 base, J lost 4 bases, and 10 bases lay in between. The germline V gene encodes CDR1 SGHVS and CDR2 FNYEAQ. This CDR3 has 14 amino acids. The CDR3 DNA reads as TGTGCCAGCAGCTTAGGAGGGGGGAGCACTGAAGCTTTCTTT. Translation gives CASSLGGGSTEAFF.

By its share, this clone is medium-sized (0.01 to 0.1%). This sequence joins TRBV6-8 and TRBJ1-6; a possible D gene is TRBD1 (5 bases). Trimming cost V 8 bases and J 0 bases, with 8 bases left between them. The CDR3 consists of 14 residues. Germline V gene lookup returns CDR1 MNHGY and CDR2 SAAAGT. The CDR3: CASGGSSYNSPLHF. The CDR3 coding sequence is TGTGCCAGCGGGGGGAGCTCCTATAATTCACCCCTCCACTTT.

This clone appeared a few times. This chain uses TRBV11-3 with TRBJ2-1; no firm D call. Germline values: CDR1 SGHNT, CDR2 YENEEA. The CDR3 has 15 residues. Trimming left V 2 bases short and J 1 base short, with 9 bases between. CDR3 nucleotides: TGTGCCAGCAGCTTAAACCGGGTGTCCTACAATGAGCAGTTCTTC. Translated: CASSLNRVSYNEQFF.

This clone was recorded a few times. The chain is built from TRBV30 and TRBJ2-5; D is perhaps TRBD2 (6 bases). Germline assignment: CDR1 GTSNPN and CDR2 SVGIG (reference sequence). This CDR3 has 14 residues. The germline V and J ends were trimmed by 7 bases and 1 base, with 16 bases remaining between them. CDR3 residues: CALDLSGCQETQYF. The DNA for the CDR3 is TGTGCCTTGGATCTGAGCGGGTGCCAAGAGACCCAGTACTTC. The full variable domain, its missing parts supplied by reference TRBV30 and TRBJ2-5, is SQTIHQWPATLVQPVGSPLSLECTVEGTSNPNLYWYRQAAGRGLQLLFYSVGIGQISSEVPQNLSASRPQDRQFILSSKKLLLSDSGFYLCALDLSGCQETQYFGPGTRLLVL.

In this sample, this clone turned up a few times. The chain combines TRBV15 with TRBJ2-3; D ambiguous. This CDR3 comprises 14 residues. Per germline, CDR1 LNHNV and CDR2 YYDKDF (reference sequence). V shed 8 bases and J shed 4 bases, with 16 bases lying between them. The CDR3 is CATARAILADTQYF. The CDR3 DNA follows: TGTGCCACCGCCCGGGCAATATTGGCAGATACGCAGTATTTT.

The chain is built from TRBV25-1 and TRBJ1-4, with a possible D match to TRBD1 (6 bases). Germline V CDR1 and CDR2: MGHDK, SYGVNS. The CDR3 loop spans 17 amino acids. V shed 0 bases and J shed 7 bases, with 18 bases lying between them. CDR3 nucleotide sequence: TGTGCCAGCAGTGAATATAAAATTAGCGGGGGCGCTGAAAAACTGTTTTTT. Its translation: CASSEYKISGGAEKLFF.

By share, this clone ranks as large (0.1 to 1%). The CDR3 region is CASITRASGRSMETQYF. The CDR3, as DNA: TGTGCCAGCATAACCCGAGCTAGCGGGAGGAGTATGGAGACCCAGTACTTC. J is TRBJ2-5 and V is TRBV6-8, with TRBD2 identical over 11 bases. There are 17 residues in the CDR3. The germline gives CDR1 MNHGY, CDR2 SAAAGT. Losses at the gene ends were 7 bases for V and 5 bases for J; bases not matched to a gene: 15.

This clone ranks as medium-sized. The chain employs TRBV6-7 and TRBJ2-3, with 8 bases matching TRBD1. TRBV6-7 carries the ORF label, with uncertain function. This CDR3 has 15 residues. J lost 0 bases, V lost 2 bases, and 1 base had no gene match. CDR3 loop: CASSYRDRSTDTQYF. For the CDR3, the DNA is TGTGCCAGCAGTTACCGGGACAGGAGCACAGATACGCAGTATTTT.

The chain is built from TRBV9 and TRBJ2-7; tentatively, D is TRBD2 (6 bases). This CDR3 comprises 17 residues. Trimming left V 1 base short and J 4 bases short, with 21 bases between. CDR1 and CDR2 (germline): SGDLS, YYNGEE. CDR3 amino acids: CASSVTGGGAGKYEQYF. DNA for the CDR3: TGTGCCAGCAGCGTAACCGGAGGAGGGGCAGGGAAGTACGAGCAGTACTTC.